Here is one T cell receptor (beta chain) with its context. The antigen is unknown. This entry is derived from a study of CXCR3-negative and CXCR3-positive naive CD8 T cells. Overall study results and limits: CXCR3-negative naive cells had less hydrophobic TRB CDR3s than did CXCR3-positive naive cells.

The CDR3 contains 19 residues. Germline assignment: CDR1 SGHAT and CDR2 FQNNGV. Researchers prepared the TRB cDNA libraries using 5' RACE with UMI labels. TCRdb reworked the 5' RACE reads into one entry per CDR3 protein, no DNA. This sample's table has about 98,000 distinct CDR3 sequences. This chain connects TRBV11-2 to TRBJ2-1; TCRdb proposes TRBD2, but this gene call is untestable without DNA. Specimen: naive CXCR3+ CD8+ T cells from blood. Subset denoted: CD45RO-CCR7+CD27+CD95- naive CD8+ T cells expressing CXCR3 (TNR3+). The clonotype originates from a human donor in good health. Some clones in this sample may be carry-over from other donors' samples. CDR3 sequence reads: CASSLDPGEGPSSYNEQFF.